A single sample gave rise to the 18 T cell receptor beta chains below, sequenced in a study of metastatic and nonmetastatic thyroid tumors. MiXCR was used by TCRdb to re-call the PCR reads. The data show approximately 40,000 clones, with about 20% seen just once and around a sixth held by the top ten. Not a single patient had been given any form of treatment at any point before undergoing thyroid surgery. Sequences were obtained from blood. The receptor set was obtained from a female donor with papillary thyroid cancer or a benign thyroid nodule (not recorded which). Some clones in this sample may be carry-over from other donors' samples.

This clone was observed at least ten times. The chain joins TRBV2 to TRBJ1-5; 7 bases fit TRBD1. The CDR3 extends over 13 amino acids. Trimming at V came to 6 bases and at J to 6 bases, leaving 5 bases not matched to a gene. The germline gives CDR1 SNHLY, CDR2 FYNNEI. The CDR3 spells CASRVDRVQPQHF. CDR3 DNA: TGTGCCAGCAGGGTCGACAGGGTTCAGCCCCAGCATTTT. Supplemented by reference TRBV2 and TRBJ1-5, the full variable domain reads EPEVTQTPSHQVTQMGQEVILRCVPISNHLYFYWYRQILGQKVEFLVSFYNNEISEKSEIFDDQFSVERPDGSNFTLKIRSTKLEDSAMYFCASRVDRVQPQHFGDGTRLSIL.

The rearrangement uses TRBV7-3 and TRBJ1-1; a weak D match, TRBD1 (5 bases). The CDR3 has 14 amino acids. CDR1 SGHTA and CDR2 FQGTGA come from the germline V gene. Between the trimmed V and J ends, which lost 2 bases and 3 bases, there was a span of 10 bases. In nucleotides, the CDR3 is TGTGCCAGCAGCTTAGGAGACAGACACACTGAAGCTTTCTTT. Amino acids: CASSLGDRHTEAFF.

V usage is TRBV7-2 and J usage is TRBJ1-6, with a tentative D call TRBD1 (5 bases). The CDR3 is made up of 19 amino acids. The V and J ends lost 0 bases and 0 bases respectively, with 15 bases between them. The germline V gene has CDR1 SGHTA and CDR2 FQGNSA. The CDR3 protein is CASSLAALGGSSYNSPLHF. DNA of the CDR3: TGTGCCAGCAGCTTAGCTGCATTGGGGGGGAGCTCCTATAATTCACCCCTCCACTTT.

This clone has more than one count but fewer than ten. The chain recombines TRBV6-1 with TRBJ1-5; D call uncertain. Trimming took 8 bases from V and 1 from J, leaving 15 bases between them. Germline CDR1 MNHNS, CDR2 SASEGT. The CDR3 spans 15 residues. The CDR3 sequence is CASCGGRMSNQPQHF. DNA for the CDR3: TGTGCCAGCTGTGGAGGAAGGATGAGCAATCAGCCCCAGCATTTT.

This clone was seen only a few times. This chain joins TRBV6-2 or TRBV6-3 and TRBJ1-1; D might be TRBD1 (5 bases). This CDR3 region has 14 residues. Germline assignment: CDR1 MNHEY and CDR2 SVGEGT. V lost 5 bases and J 4 bases, leaving 14 bases between the germline ends. In nucleotides, the CDR3 is TGTGCCAGCAGTGCTATCGGGGGAGGCACTGAAGCTTTCTTT. It yields the protein CASSAIGGGTEAFF.

On this clone itself: A much more abundant neighbour one base away suggests this may be a read error. The chain uses TRBV2 and TRBJ2-5; the D gene is possibly TRBD2 (6 bases). Germline loops: CDR1 SNHLY, CDR2 FYNNEI. There are 12 residues in the CDR3. CDR3 protein: CAGGTDQETHYF. DNA for the CDR3: TGTGCCGGGGGGACGGATCAAGAGACCCATTACTTC.

This clone was recorded many times. This chain uses TRBV9 with TRBJ2-5, with a weak D call TRBD1 (6 bases). CDR1 SGDLS and CDR2 YYNGEE come from the germline V gene. The CDR3 loop spans 15 amino acids. The V and J ends lost 0 bases and 5 bases respectively, with 14 bases between them. The CDR3 loop is CASSVGSQGLETQYF. The CDR3 DNA is TGTGCCAGCAGCGTAGGTAGTCAGGGGTTGGAGACCCAGTACTTC.

Many counts were recorded for this clone. V usage is TRBV5-8 and J usage is TRBJ1-5, with D possibly TRBD1 on 5 matching bases. The ends were cut back, 3 bases at V and 3 bases at J, with 13 bases in the middle. There are 15 residues in the CDR3. Per germline, CDR1 SGHTS and CDR2 YDEGEE. CDR3 DNA sequence: TGTGCCAGCAGCTACAGGTCTTCGCCCAATCAGCCCCAGCATTTT. It specifies CASSYRSSPNQPQHF.

This clone came up many times. The rearrangement uses TRBV20-1 and TRBJ2-7; tentatively, D is TRBD2 (6 bases). CDR1 and CDR2 from the germline V gene are DFQATT and SNEGSKA (reference sequence). The CDR3 totals 14 residues. The ends were cut back, 0 bases at V and 2 bases at J, with 11 bases in the middle. DNA for the CDR3: TGCAGTGCTAGAGAAAACCTAGCGCCCTACGAGCAGTACTTC. Amino acids: CSARENLAPYEQYF.

Turning to this clone: The junction differs from germline at one of its ends, possibly a read error. The CDR3 loop reads CDSRFTGEQFF. CDR3 DNA: TGCGACAGCAGATTTACCGGCGAGCAGTTCTTC. This chain joins TRBV5-1 and TRBJ2-1; D is unclear. The CDR3 sequence is 11 residues long. Germline CDR1 and CDR2: SGHRS and YFSETQ.

This clone was seen a few times. V usage is TRBV12-5 and J usage is TRBJ2-1; 8 bases are shared with TRBD2. CDR1 is LGHNT and CDR2 is FRNRAP in the germline V gene. J gave up 9 bases and V 4 bases, and 8 bases lay outside the gene matches. CDR3 size: 14 residues. The CDR3 is CASGSTSVITEQFF. CDR3 DNA: TGTGCTAGTGGTTCGACTAGCGTTATCACTGAGCAGTTCTTC.

The chain carries TRBV19 and TRBJ2-5, with TRBD2 as a possible D gene (6 bases). The CDR3 has 15 amino acids. Looked up from germline, CDR1 is LNHDA and CDR2 is SQIVND (reference sequence). V was trimmed by 1 base and J by 2 bases, leaving 11 bases between them. The CDR3 here is CASSIGVGGQETQYF. CDR3 in DNA: TGTGCCAGTAGTATAGGAGTTGGGGGGCAAGAGACCCAGTACTTC. The whole variable domain, remainder taken from reference TRBV19 and TRBJ2-5, is DGGITQSPKYLFRKEGQNVTLSCEQNLNHDAMYWYRQDPGQGLRLIYYSQIVNDFQKGDIAEGYSVSREKKESFPLTVTSAQKNPTAFYLCASSIGVGGQETQYFGPGTRLLVL.

In its sample, this clone was seen a few times. Possible read error: a much larger clone is one base away. Different DNA sequences within this sample yield the same CDR3. The chain is built from TRBV9 and TRBJ2-1; 9 nucleotides match TRBD1. Germline CDR1 and CDR2: SGDLS and YYNGEE. The CDR3 length is 16 residues. Trimming cost V 4 bases and J 6 bases; bases outside gene matches: 11. For the CDR3, the DNA is TGTGCCAGCAGCCCCTGGGGACAGGGTGATATCAATGAGCAGTTCTTC. Amino acid sequence: CASSPWGQGDINEQFF.

This clone showed up many times. Different DNA sequences within this sample yield the same CDR3. The gene calls are TRBV12-5 and TRBJ2-4, with D possibly TRBD1 on 5 matching bases. V dropped 4 bases and J dropped 0 bases, with 10 bases sitting between them. Germline CDR1 LGHNT, CDR2 FRNRAP. The CDR3 loop spans 15 amino acids. DNA of the CDR3: TGTGCTAGTGGTTCGTCGACAGTAGCCAAAAACATTCAGTACTTC. This codes for CASGSSTVAKNIQYF.

The rearrangement links TRBV5-1 to TRBJ2-7; D gene uncertain. Germline values: CDR1 SGHRS, CDR2 YFSETQ. Trimming cost V 4 bases and J 0 bases, with 14 bases left between them. The length of the CDR3 is 15 residues. CDR3 DNA: TGCGCCAGCAGCCCGGACGTATCGAGCTCCTACGAGCAGTACTTC. This sequence encodes CASSPDVSSSYEQYF.

The chain employs TRBV7-2 and TRBJ2-5, with D maybe TRBD2 (6 bases). Germline CDR1 is SGHTA and CDR2 is FQGNSA. The CDR3 length is 16 residues. Trimming took 6 bases from V and 5 from J, leaving 22 bases between them. CDR3 DNA: TGTGCCAGCAGATTCGGGGGAGGCTGGACGATGGAGACCCAGTACTTC. This gives the protein CASRFGGGWTMETQYF.

This chain uses TRBV6-2 or TRBV6-3 with TRBJ1-5, with D uncertain. V was pared by 4 bases and J by 4 bases, with 5 bases between. This CDR3 comprises 12 residues. The V gene's germline CDR1 is MNHEY and CDR2 SVGEGT. CDR3 protein: CASSLSNQPQHF. The CDR3 DNA is TGTGCCAGCAGTTTAAGTAATCAGCCCCAGCATTTT.

This clone was recorded at least ten times. V and J are TRBV12-3 or TRBV12-4 and TRBJ2-1, with 7 bases that match TRBD2. This CDR3 is built from 12 residues. The V gene end was trimmed by 10 bases and the J gene end by 2 bases; junction bases not matched to a gene: 2. The CDR3 here is CATSGAYNEQFF. Written as DNA, the CDR3 is TGTGCCACTAGCGGAGCCTACAATGAGCAGTTCTTC.